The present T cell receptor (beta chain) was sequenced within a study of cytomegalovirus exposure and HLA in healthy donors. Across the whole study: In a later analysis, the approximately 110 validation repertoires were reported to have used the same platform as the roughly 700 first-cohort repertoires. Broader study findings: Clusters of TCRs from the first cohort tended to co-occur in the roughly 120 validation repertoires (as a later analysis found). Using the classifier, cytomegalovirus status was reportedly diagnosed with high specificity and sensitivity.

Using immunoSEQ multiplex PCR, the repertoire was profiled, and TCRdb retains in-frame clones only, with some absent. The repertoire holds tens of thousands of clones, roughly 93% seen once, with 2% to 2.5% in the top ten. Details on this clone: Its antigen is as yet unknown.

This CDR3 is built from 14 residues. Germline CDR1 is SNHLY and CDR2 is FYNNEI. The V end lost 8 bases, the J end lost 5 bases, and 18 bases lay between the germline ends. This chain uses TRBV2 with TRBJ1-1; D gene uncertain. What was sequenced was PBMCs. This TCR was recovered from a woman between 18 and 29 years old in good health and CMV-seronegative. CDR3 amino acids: CASSTVGESTEAFF. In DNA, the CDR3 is TGTGCCAGCTCTACGGTTGGGGAGAGTACTGAAGCTTTCTTT.